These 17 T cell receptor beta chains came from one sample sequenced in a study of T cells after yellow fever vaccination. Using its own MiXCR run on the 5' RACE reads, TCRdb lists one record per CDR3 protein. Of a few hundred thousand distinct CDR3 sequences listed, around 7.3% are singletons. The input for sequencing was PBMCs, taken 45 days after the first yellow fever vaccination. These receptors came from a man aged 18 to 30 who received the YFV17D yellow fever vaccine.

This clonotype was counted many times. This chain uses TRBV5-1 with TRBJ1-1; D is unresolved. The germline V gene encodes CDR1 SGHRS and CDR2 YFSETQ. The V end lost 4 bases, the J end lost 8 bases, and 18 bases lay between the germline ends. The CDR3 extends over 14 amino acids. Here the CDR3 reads CASSGPGSTLEAFF. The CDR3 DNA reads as TGCGCCAGCAGCGGACCCGGCTCTACACTAGAAGCTTTCTTT.

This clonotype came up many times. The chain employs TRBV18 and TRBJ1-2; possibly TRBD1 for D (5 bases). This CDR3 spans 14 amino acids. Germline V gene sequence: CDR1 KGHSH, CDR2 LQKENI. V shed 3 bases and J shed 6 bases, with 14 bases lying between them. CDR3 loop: CASSPWTARDGYTF. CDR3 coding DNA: TGTGCCAGCTCACCTTGGACGGCCAGGGATGGCTACACCTTC. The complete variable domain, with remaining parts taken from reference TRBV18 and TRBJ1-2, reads NAGVMQNPRHLVRRRGQEARLRCSPMKGHSHVYWYRQLPEEGLKFMVYLQKENIIDESGMPKERFSAEFPKEGPSILRIQQVVRGDSAAYFCASSPWTARDGYTFGSGTRLTVV.

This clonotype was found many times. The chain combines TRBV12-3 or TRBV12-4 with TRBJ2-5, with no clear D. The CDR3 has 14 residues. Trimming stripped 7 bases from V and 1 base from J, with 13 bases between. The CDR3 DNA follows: TGTGCCAGCACGGCGTGGTGGACCCAAGAGACCCAGTACTTC. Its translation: CASTAWWTQETQYF.

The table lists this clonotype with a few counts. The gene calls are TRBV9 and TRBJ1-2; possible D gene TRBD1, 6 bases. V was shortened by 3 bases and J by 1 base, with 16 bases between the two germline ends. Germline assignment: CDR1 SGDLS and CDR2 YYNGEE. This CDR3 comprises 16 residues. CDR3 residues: CASSDSPGEGNYGYTF. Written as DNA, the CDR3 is TGTGCCAGCAGCGACTCCCCAGGGGAGGGTAACTATGGCTACACCTTC.

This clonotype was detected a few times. The CDR3 DNA reads as TGTGCCAGCAGCCCCGGCTTAGCCCGGCCCTTGGAAGAGACCCAGTACTTC. It yields the protein CASSPGLARPLEETQYF. The chain is built from TRBV28 and TRBJ2-5; D gene ambiguous. Per the germline V gene, CDR1 is MDHEN and CDR2 is SYDVKM. The CDR3 is 17 amino acids. V dropped 6 bases and J dropped 3 bases, with 23 bases sitting between them.

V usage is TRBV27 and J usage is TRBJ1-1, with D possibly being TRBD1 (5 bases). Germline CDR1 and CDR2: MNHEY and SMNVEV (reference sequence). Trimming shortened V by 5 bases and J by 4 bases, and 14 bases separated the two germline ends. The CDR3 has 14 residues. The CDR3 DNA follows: TGTGCCAGCAGTCCCTGGACTGGGGGCACTGAAGCTTTCTTT. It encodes CASSPWTGGTEAFF.

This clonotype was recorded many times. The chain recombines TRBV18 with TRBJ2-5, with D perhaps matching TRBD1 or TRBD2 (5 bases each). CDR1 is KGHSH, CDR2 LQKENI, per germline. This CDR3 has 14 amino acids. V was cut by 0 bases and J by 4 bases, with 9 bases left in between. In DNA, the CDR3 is TGTGCCAGCTCACCACCGTCAGGGAGAGAGACCCAGTACTTC. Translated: CASSPPSGRETQYF.

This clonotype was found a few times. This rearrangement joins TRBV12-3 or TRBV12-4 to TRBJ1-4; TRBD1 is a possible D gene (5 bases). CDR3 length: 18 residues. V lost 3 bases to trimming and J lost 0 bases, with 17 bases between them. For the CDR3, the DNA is TGTGCCAGCAGTTTGAGTCCGTACAGGTTAACAACTAATGAAAAACTGTTTTTT. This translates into CASSLSPYRLTTNEKLFF.

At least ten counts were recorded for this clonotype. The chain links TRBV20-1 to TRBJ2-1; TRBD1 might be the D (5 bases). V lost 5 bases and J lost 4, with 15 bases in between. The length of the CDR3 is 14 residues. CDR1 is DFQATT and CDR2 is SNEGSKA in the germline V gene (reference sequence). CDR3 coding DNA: TGCAGTGCTGGGCTTGGGGCAACATACAATGAGCAGTTCTTC. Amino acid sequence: CSAGLGATYNEQFF.

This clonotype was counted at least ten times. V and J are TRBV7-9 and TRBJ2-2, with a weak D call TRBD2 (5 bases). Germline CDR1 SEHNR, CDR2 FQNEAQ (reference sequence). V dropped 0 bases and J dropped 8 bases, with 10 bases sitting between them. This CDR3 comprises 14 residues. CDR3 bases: TGTGCCAGCAGCTTAGCGCGGGCTTCAGGGGAGCTGTTTTTT. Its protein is CASSLARASGELFF.

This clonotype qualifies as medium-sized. The CDR3 DNA sequence: TGTGCCAGCAGCTTTCGTAGGGGCTACGAGCAGTACTTC. Translated, it gives CASSFRRGYEQYF. The chain uses TRBV7-2 and TRBJ2-7; tentative D call: TRBD1 (5 bases). Germline V gene data show CDR1 as SGHTA and CDR2 as FQGNSA. Between the trimmed V and J ends, which lost 3 bases and 3 bases, there was a span of 9 bases. This CDR3 is 13 amino acids long.

CDR3 residues: CSAPRGPSYNEQFF. CDR3 DNA: TGCAGTGCACCACGGGGGCCATCCTACAATGAGCAGTTCTTC. The chain is built from TRBV20-1 and TRBJ2-1; D tentatively fits TRBD1 or TRBD2 (6 bases each). The CDR3 contains 14 residues. V lost 6 bases and J 1 base, leaving 13 bases between the germline ends. In germline, CDR1 is DFQATT, CDR2 SNEGSKA (reference sequence).

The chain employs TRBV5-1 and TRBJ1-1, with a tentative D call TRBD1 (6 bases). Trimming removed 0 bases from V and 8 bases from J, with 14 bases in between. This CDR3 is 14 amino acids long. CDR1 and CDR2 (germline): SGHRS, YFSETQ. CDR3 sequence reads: CASSLVSGAKEAFF. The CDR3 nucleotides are TGCGCCAGCAGCTTGGTTTCAGGGGCCAAGGAAGCTTTCTTT.

For the CDR3, the DNA is TGCGCCAGCAGCTTGGAGCCGGTCGGGTACAATGAAGCTTTCTTT. Translated: CASSLEPVGYNEAFF. J is TRBJ1-1 and V is TRBV5-1; D call uncertain. This CDR3 is built from 15 residues. The germline V gene encodes CDR1 SGHRS and CDR2 YFSETQ. Deletions cut 0 bases from V and 7 bases from J, with 16 bases between.

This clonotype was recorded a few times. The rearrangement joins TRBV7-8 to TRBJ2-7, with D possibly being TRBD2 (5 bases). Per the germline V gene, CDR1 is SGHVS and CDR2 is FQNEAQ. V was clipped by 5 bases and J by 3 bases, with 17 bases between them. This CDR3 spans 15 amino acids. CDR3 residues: CASSPRPAGVYEQYV. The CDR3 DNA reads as TGTGCCAGCAGCCCGCGCCCGGCCGGGGTCTACGAGCAGTACGTC.

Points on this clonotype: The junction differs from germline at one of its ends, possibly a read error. The CDR3 is CASNLGPTEAFF. Written as DNA, the CDR3 is TGTGCCAGCAACTTAGGGCCCACTGAAGCTTTCTTT. This chain links TRBV7-2 with TRBJ1-1; D gene uncertain. Looked up from germline, CDR1 is SGHTA and CDR2 is FQGNSA. The CDR3 totals 12 residues.

CDR3 amino acids: CASSYGGGPGELFF. In DNA form, the CDR3 reads TGTGCCAGCAGTTACGGTGGGGGCCCCGGGGAGCTGTTTTTT. J is TRBJ2-2 and V is TRBV6-5; tentatively, D is TRBD1 (6 bases). The V end was cut by 2 bases, the J end by 6 bases, with 10 bases between. The CDR3 runs to 14 residues. Germline V gene lookup returns CDR1 MNHEY and CDR2 SVGAGI.